These 20 T cell receptor beta chains share one sample of origin, sequenced in a study of shared clonotypes between healthy human individuals. Sequenced by immunoSEQ multiplex PCR; TCRdb stores in-frame clones only, minus some. The table records millions of clones, about 92% of them present only once. Cells designated naive CD8 were CD45RO-negative and were positively selected for CCR7, with terminally differentiated effector memory CD45RA+ cells excluded. Sequenced sample: naive CD8+ T cells from PBMCs. Receptors were obtained from a young man in good health. Some clones in this sample may be carry-over from other donors' samples.

V and J are TRBV11-2 and TRBJ2-7, with D perhaps being TRBD1 or TRBD2 (6 bases each). Germline loops: CDR1 SGHAT, CDR2 FQNNGV. The CDR3 length is 17 residues. The V and J ends lost 1 base and 3 bases respectively, with 19 bases between them. CDR3 nucleotide sequence: TGTGCCAGCAGCTTAGTCGGGGGCAGACGGAGACTCTACGAGCAGTACTTC. It encodes CASSLVGGRRRLYEQYF.

The chain joins TRBV19 to TRBJ2-7; tentative D call: TRBD2 (6 bases). Deletions cut 1 base from V and 2 bases from J, with 21 bases between. The CDR3 covers 18 residues. Germline V gene sequence: CDR1 LNHDA, CDR2 SQIVND (reference sequence). CDR3 bases: TGTGCCAGTAGTATAGGGGGCCCGCGAGGAGGGATGGCCTACGAGCAGTACTTC. Protein product: CASSIGGPRGGMAYEQYF. Variable domain in full (rest from reference TRBV19 and TRBJ2-7): DGGITQSPKYLFRKEGQNVTLSCEQNLNHDAMYWYRQDPGQGLRLIYYSQIVNDFQKGDIAEGYSVSREKKESFPLTVTSAQKNPTAFYLCASSIGGPRGGMAYEQYFGPGTRLTVT.

Concerning this clone itself: Other nucleotide sequences from this sample produce the same CDR3. V usage is TRBV7-9 and J usage is TRBJ2-7, with D unresolved. Germline CDR1 is SEHNR and CDR2 is FQNEAQ (reference sequence). The CDR3 totals 12 residues. Trimming stripped 0 bases from V and 3 bases from J, with 3 bases between. CDR3 sequence: CASSLALYEQYF. The CDR3 DNA is TGTGCCAGCAGCTTAGCCCTCTACGAGCAGTACTTC.

The chain couples TRBV29-1 to TRBJ2-1, with D possibly matching TRBD1 (5 bases). This CDR3 is built from 16 residues. With 3 bases removed from V and 4 bases from J, the gap between germline ends came to 19 bases. CDR1 SQVTM and CDR2 ANQGSEA come from the germline V gene. CDR3 region: CSVEGGIGRVYNEQFF. In DNA form, the CDR3 reads TGCAGCGTTGAGGGTGGGATCGGCAGGGTATACAATGAGCAGTTCTTC.

This rearrangement joins TRBV28 to TRBJ2-7, with 8 positions matching TRBD2. With 5 bases clipped from V and 6 bases from J, the junction kept 9 bases outside the gene matches. CDR3 size: 14 residues. Per germline, CDR1 MDHEN and CDR2 SYDVKM. CDR3 DNA sequence: TGTGCCAGCAGTCCTCCAGCGGGAGTCGGCGAGCAGTACTTC. Amino acid sequence: CASSPPAGVGEQYF.

The chain combines TRBV4-2 with TRBJ2-3, with a tentative D call TRBD2 (5 bases). CDR1 and CDR2 (germline): LGHNA, YNFKEQ. The CDR3 runs 11 residues. V dropped 8 bases and J dropped 4 bases, with 7 bases sitting between them. CDR3 loop: CASGEPDTQYF. The CDR3 DNA reads as TGTGCCAGCGGGGAGCCAGATACGCAGTATTTT.

This chain links TRBV11-2 with TRBJ2-1; TRBD2 agrees at 9 bases. V dropped 5 bases and J dropped 4; count of bases not matched to a gene: 6. Germline CDR1 SGHAT, CDR2 FQNNGV. The CDR3 has 15 residues. The CDR3 DNA sequence: TGTGCCAGCAGCCCCGGACTAGCGCAATACAATGAGCAGTTCTTC. Its protein product is CASSPGLAQYNEQFF.

Remarks on this clone: The sample has other DNA sequences that encode this CDR3 too. The J gene is TRBJ2-1, the V gene TRBV27; D remains unclear. V lost 5 bases, J lost 1 base, and 12 bases lay in between. Germline CDR1 and CDR2: MNHEY and SMNVEV (reference sequence). The CDR3 runs 15 residues. The CDR3 protein is CASSPGLGSYNEQFF. CDR3 bases: TGTGCCAGCAGTCCAGGATTGGGGTCCTACAATGAGCAGTTCTTC.

The gene calls are TRBV7-2 and TRBJ1-1, with D possibly being TRBD1 (5 bases). The CDR3 extends over 12 amino acids. With 6 bases removed from V and 3 bases from J, the gap between germline ends came to 8 bases. Per germline, CDR1 SGHTA and CDR2 FQGNSA. DNA of the CDR3: TGTGCCAGCAGGGGGCCGGACACTGAAGCTTTCTTT. As protein: CASRGPDTEAFF. The full variable domain, in which reference TRBV7-2 and TRBJ1-1 provide the parts outside the CDR3, is GAGVSQSPSNKVTEKGKDVELRCDPISGHTALYWYRQSLGQGLEFLIYFQGNSAPDKSGLPSDRFSAERTGGSVSTLTIQRTQQEDSAVYLCASRGPDTEAFFGQGTRLTVV.

The CDR3 protein is CASSLGAGGYNEQFF. CDR3 in DNA: TGTGCCAGCAGCCTGGGGGCGGGGGGTTACAATGAGCAGTTCTTC. The chain employs TRBV11-3 and TRBJ2-1; TRBD2 matches at 8 bases. Per the germline V gene, CDR1 is SGHNT and CDR2 is YENEEA. The V and J ends lost 5 bases and 4 bases, in that order; junction bases with no gene match: 7. The CDR3 totals 15 residues.

The rearrangement links TRBV9 to TRBJ2-1; a possible D gene is TRBD2 (6 bases). V was cut by 3 bases and J by 8 bases, with 15 bases left in between. Germline CDR1 is SGDLS and CDR2 is YYNGEE. CDR3 length: 14 residues. The DNA for the CDR3 is TGTGCCAGCAGCGCCCAAGGGACTTTCCATGAGCAGTTCTTC. Encoded protein: CASSAQGTFHEQFF. The entire variable domain, with the rest obtained from reference TRBV9 and TRBJ2-1, is as follows: DSGVTQTPKHLITATGQRVTLRCSPRSGDLSVYWYQQSLDQGLQFLIQYYNGEERAKGNILERFSAQQFPDLHSELNLSSLELGDSALYFCASSAQGTFHEQFFGPGTRLTVL.

This clone was observed a few times. This sequence joins TRBV28 and TRBJ1-1; 9 positions match TRBD1. CDR3 length: 15 residues. The junction had 6 bases not matched to a gene; V was cut back by 5 bases and J by 2 bases. Per the germline V gene, CDR1 is MDHEN and CDR2 is SYDVKM. The CDR3 is CASSPQGAGNTEAFF. The CDR3 nucleotides are TGTGCCAGCAGTCCACAGGGGGCGGGAAACACTGAAGCTTTCTTT. The variable domain in full, completed from reference TRBV28 and TRBJ1-1, reads DVKVTQSSRYLVKRTGEKVFLECVQDMDHENMFWYRQDPGLGLRLIYFSYDVKMKEKGDIPEGYSVSREKKERFSLILESASTNQTSMYLCASSPQGAGNTEAFFGQGTRLTVV.

The chain uses TRBV27 and TRBJ2-2; the D is unclear. The CDR3 runs 12 residues. V was pared by 8 bases and J by 5 bases, with 9 bases between. Germline lookup yields CDR1 MNHEY and CDR2 SMNVEV (reference sequence). CDR3 DNA sequence: TGTGCCAGCGAATCGGGTACCGGGGAGCTGTTTTTT. This sequence encodes CASESGTGELFF.

The chain uses TRBV6-4 and TRBJ2-1, with 9 bases that match TRBD2. Trimming cost V 5 bases and J 5 bases; bases outside gene matches: 7. CDR1 is MRHNA, CDR2 SNTAGT, per germline. The CDR3 has 15 residues. CDR3 coding DNA: TGTGCCAGCAGTCCGCTAGCGGGGAGACACAATGAGCAGTTCTTC. As protein: CASSPLAGRHNEQFF.

The chain couples TRBV19 to TRBJ2-7, with a possible D match to TRBD2 (5 bases). Germline CDR1 LNHDA, CDR2 SQIVND (reference sequence). This CDR3 contains 12 residues. V was pared by 7 bases and J by 4 bases, with 11 bases between. The CDR3 DNA is TGTGCCAGTAAGGGAGAGGGTTACGAGCAGTACTTC. Translation gives CASKGEGYEQYF.

This clone appeared once. The rearrangement uses TRBV19 and TRBJ1-5; no clear D gene. V was trimmed by 4 bases and J by 3 bases, leaving 16 bases between them. This CDR3 spans 16 amino acids. Germline CDR1 LNHDA, CDR2 SQIVND (reference sequence). The CDR3 spells CASSNLFQDPNQPQHF. CDR3 sequence (DNA): TGTGCCAGTAGTAATCTCTTCCAGGACCCCAATCAGCCCCAGCATTTT.

CDR3 protein: CASSLYSTGELFF. The CDR3 DNA follows: TGCGCCAGCAGCTTGTACTCCACCGGGGAGCTGTTTTTT. The genes are TRBV5-1 and TRBJ2-2; D uncertain. Germline CDR1 is SGHRS and CDR2 is YFSETQ. Between the trimmed V and J ends, which lost 1 base and 4 bases, there was a span of 5 bases. The CDR3 is 13 residues long.

The genes are TRBV7-9 and TRBJ1-2, with TRBD1 as a possible D gene (5 bases). The germline CDR1 and CDR2 sequences are SEHNR and FQNEAQ (reference sequence). The CDR3 is 15 residues long. Trimming left V 5 bases short and J 5 bases short, with 18 bases between. CDR3 in DNA: TGTGCCAGCAGCCTCATTGGGGCCGTGAGGTATGGCTACACCTTC. Translation gives CASSLIGAVRYGYTF. The whole variable domain, remainder taken from reference TRBV7-9 and TRBJ1-2, is DTGVSQNPRHKITKRGQNVTFRCDPISEHNRLYWYRQTLGQGPEFLTYFQNEAQLEKSRLLSDRFSAERPKGSFSTLEIQRTEQGDSAMYLCASSLIGAVRYGYTFGSGTRLTVV.

The rearrangement uses TRBV19 and TRBJ2-3, with a possible D match to TRBD1 (6 bases). CDR1 LNHDA and CDR2 SQIVND come from the germline V gene (reference sequence). CDR3 length: 15 amino acids. The V end was cut by 6 bases, the J end by 0 bases, with 13 bases between. For the CDR3, the DNA is TGTGCCAGTAGGATACAGGGAACTAGCACAGATACGCAGTATTTT. It yields the protein CASRIQGTSTDTQYF.

The J gene is TRBJ1-2, the V gene TRBV15; tentative D call: TRBD1 (5 bases). With 0 bases removed from V and 12 bases from J, the gap between germline ends came to 14 bases. The CDR3 sequence is 13 residues long. Germline values: CDR1 LNHNV, CDR2 YYDKDF (reference sequence). CDR3 region: CATSRDTGPEDTF. The CDR3 DNA reads as TGTGCCACCAGCAGAGATACGGGGCCCGAGGACACCTTC.